The TCR beta chain under discussion was sequenced for a study of blood T cell repertoires in COVID-19. In the study overall: Whether acute or convalescent, the COVID-19 samples came from the United States, Italy and Spain.

The CDR3 is made up of 15 amino acids. CDR1 MNHEY and CDR2 SVGAGI come from the germline V gene. V was clipped by 4 bases and J by 6 bases; unmatched bases: 12. TCRdb keeps only in-frame clones here, not all; method: immunoSEQ multiplex PCR. The sample shows just over 150,000 clones, 85% to 95% of them seen only once. The sequence was obtained from a woman between 45 and 60 years old with acute or convalescent COVID-19. The V call is TRBV6-5, the J call TRBJ2-7, with 7 bases fitting TRBD2. The sequenced material came from peripheral blood. CDR3 amino acids: CASSSFSAAGVEQYF. In DNA, the CDR3 is TGTGCCAGCAGTTCATTTAGTGCTGCGGGAGTCGAGCAGTACTTC.